A single sample gave rise to the 14 T cell receptor beta chains below, sequenced in a study of blood T cell repertoires in COVID-19. Generated by immunoSEQ multiplex PCR, the TCRdb table keeps only in-frame clones and is missing some. The profile shows a few hundred thousand clones, 75% to 90% of them singletons. Sequencing was performed on peripheral blood. Source of these receptors: a woman between 45 and 60 years old who had recovered from COVID-19.

The sample holds one count of this clone. The chain carries TRBV7-9 and TRBJ1-6; D is perhaps TRBD1 (6 bases). Germline V gene lookup returns CDR1 SEHNR and CDR2 FQNEAQ (reference sequence). The CDR3 covers 15 residues. Trimming took 0 bases from V and 6 from J, leaving 9 bases between them. CDR3 protein: CASSLATGSNSPLHF. DNA for the CDR3: TGTGCCAGCAGCTTAGCAACAGGGAGTAATTCACCCCTCCACTTT.

This clone was seen once. This sequence joins TRBV7-2 and TRBJ2-7; 10 bases align to TRBD1. V lost 7 bases to trimming and J lost 4 bases; unmatched junction nucleotides: 7. CDR1 and CDR2 from the germline V gene are SGHTA and FQGNSA. The CDR3 length is 14 residues. In DNA, the CDR3 is TGTGCCAGCACTAGGCCGGACAGGGGGTACGAGCAGTACTTC. Translation: CASTRPDRGYEQYF.

The chain links TRBV10-3 to TRBJ1-5, with 8 bases lining up with TRBD1. CDR3 size: 18 residues. Germline values: CDR1 ENHRY, CDR2 SYGVKD. V gave up 0 bases and J gave up 1 base; unmatched junction bases: 8. The CDR3 reads CAISESTRGRESNQPQHF. Here the CDR3 DNA reads TGTGCCATCAGTGAGTCGACCAGGGGGCGCGAGAGCAATCAGCCCCAGCATTTT.

V gene TRBV7-2 combines with J gene TRBJ1-3; 9 nucleotides line up with TRBD1. V lost 0 bases to trimming and J lost 3 bases; unmatched junction nucleotides: 9. The CDR3 sequence is 18 residues long. Germline V gene sequence: CDR1 SGHTA, CDR2 FQGNSA. The DNA for the CDR3 is TGTGCCAGCAGCTTAGCGGGGACAGGGAGGGATCGTGGAAACACCATATATTTT. It translates to CASSLAGTGRDRGNTIYF.

The V and J genes are TRBV5-8 and TRBJ2-3; TRBD1 matches 8 bases. V gave up 4 bases and J gave up 0 bases; unmatched junction bases: 16. The germline CDR1 and CDR2 sequences are SGHTS and YDEGEE. The CDR3 sequence is 19 residues long. Here the CDR3 DNA reads TGTGCCAGCAGCGATCGCCGGGGGACAGGCCCCACTAGCACAGATACGCAGTATTTT. Residues: CASSDRRGTGPTSTDTQYF.

The chain combines TRBV4-3 with TRBJ2-3; D is unresolved. Trimming cost V 1 base and J 4 bases, with 6 bases left between them. The CDR3 covers 13 residues. Germline lookup yields CDR1 LGHNA and CDR2 YSLEER. The CDR3 region is CASSQGRADTQYF. The DNA of the CDR3 is TGCGCCAGCAGCCAAGGACGGGCAGATACGCAGTATTTT.

The chain's CDR3 is CATSSGIPGGPTDTQYF. CDR3 nucleotide sequence: TGTGCCACCAGCAGTGGTATACCGGGGGGGCCGACAGATACGCAGTATTTT. The chain combines TRBV15 with TRBJ2-3; 8 positions agree with TRBD2. The CDR3 contains 17 residues. Germline loops: CDR1 LNHNV, CDR2 YYDKDF (reference sequence). Germline trimming cut 3 bases from V and 3 bases from J; bases unmatched to any gene: 11.

This chain's CDR3 is CASSLADRGNQPQHF. Here the CDR3 DNA reads TGTGCCAGCAGCTTAGCTGACAGAGGCAATCAGCCCCAGCATTTT. V is TRBV7-2 and J is TRBJ1-5, with a possible D match to TRBD1 (5 bases). The CDR3 loop spans 15 amino acids. Germline V gives CDR1 SGHTA, CDR2 FQGNSA. The V end lost 0 bases, the J end lost 2 bases, and 8 bases lay between the germline ends.

The chain recombines TRBV3-1 (or the pseudogene TRBV3-2) with TRBJ1-4, with D perhaps matching TRBD1 (6 bases). The CDR3 consists of 16 residues. The V end was cut by 0 bases, the J end by 6 bases, with 14 bases between. Looked up from germline, CDR1 is LGHDT and CDR2 is YNNKEL (reference sequence). The CDR3 protein is CASSQEDVGHHEKLFF. CDR3 in DNA: TGTGCCAGCAGCCAAGAGGACGTGGGACATCATGAAAAACTGTTTTTT.

J is TRBJ2-2 and V is TRBV24-1; 7 bases are shared with TRBD1. The germline V gene encodes CDR1 KGHDR and CDR2 SFDVKD. The CDR3 runs 15 residues. V was pared by 4 bases and J by 4 bases, with 5 bases of the junction left unmatched. The CDR3: CATSELAGGTGELFF. The CDR3 bases are TGTGCCACCAGTGAACTGGCAGGGGGCACCGGGGAGCTGTTTTTT.

The V and J genes are TRBV2 and TRBJ1-1, with D possibly being TRBD1 (6 bases). The V and J ends lost 4 bases and 4 bases respectively, with 10 bases between them. Germline CDR1 is SNHLY and CDR2 is FYNNEI. The CDR3 is 13 residues long. This CDR3 reads CASSVQGATEAFF. Here the CDR3 DNA reads TGTGCCAGCAGTGTACAGGGTGCCACTGAAGCTTTCTTT.

V gene TRBV4-2 combines with J gene TRBJ1-2, with a possible D match to TRBD1 (5 bases). Germline V lookup: CDR1 LGHNA, CDR2 YNFKEQ. The CDR3 is 17 amino acids. Trimming shortened V by 0 bases and J by 1 base, and 15 bases separated the two germline ends. The CDR3: CASSQDPGPSLNYGYTF. The CDR3 nucleotides read TGTGCCAGCAGCCAAGATCCAGGGCCGTCTCTTAACTATGGCTACACCTTC.

The sample holds one count of this clone. The CDR3 sequence is CSGSQGRVKAFF. CDR3 DNA: TGCAGCGGTAGTCAGGGAAGGGTAAAAGCTTTCTTT. This sequence joins TRBV29-1 and TRBJ1-1; a possible D gene is TRBD1 (5 bases). The CDR3 sequence is 12 residues long. Looked up from germline, CDR1 is SQVTM and CDR2 is ANQGSEA. The V gene lost 7 bases and the J gene lost 9 bases, with 18 bases spanning the gap.

The genes are TRBV5-1 and TRBJ1-4; maybe TRBD1 (6 bases). The CDR3 covers 15 residues. Germline V gene sequence: CDR1 SGHRS, CDR2 YFSETQ. V lost 4 bases and J lost 2, with 12 bases in between. The CDR3 nucleotides read TGCGCCAGCAGCGATACAGGGTATACTAATGAAAAACTGTTTTTT. As protein: CASSDTGYTNEKLFF.